What follows are 19 T cell receptor beta chains derived from one specimen sequenced in a study of response to subunit inactivated influenza vaccine. TCRdb reanalysed the RT-PCR reads using MiXCR and keeps one entry per CDR3 protein. The repertoire holds more than 550,000 distinct CDR3 sequences, around 10% seen once, with approximately 9.9% in the top ten. This sample also appeared in a second study, on T cells expressing NK-cell markers. That study reports: What made the TCR beta cDNA was 5'RACE template switching with UMIs.

The sequences come from PBMCs from blood, collected on the day of vaccination. Receptor source: a man in his forties or fifties who received an inactivated influenza vaccine.

The chain links TRBV15 to TRBJ1-5; D not resolved. The CDR3 is 13 amino acids. The V and J ends lost 3 bases and 4 bases respectively, with 7 bases between them. CDR1 is LNHNV, CDR2 YYDKDF, per germline (reference sequence). This chain's CDR3 is CATSSDINQPQHF. The CDR3 coding sequence is TGTGCCACCAGCAGTGACATTAATCAGCCCCAGCATTTT. The complete variable domain, with remaining parts taken from reference TRBV15 and TRBJ1-5, reads DAMVIQNPRYQVTQFGKPVTLSCSQTLNHNVMYWYQQKSSQAPKLLFHYYDKDFNNEADTPDNFQSRRPNTSFCFLDIRSPGLGDTAMYLCATSSDINQPQHFGDGTRLSIL.

The V gene is TRBV12-3 or TRBV12-4, the J gene TRBJ2-1; no reliable D call. The CDR3 length is 16 residues. V lost 3 bases and J 2 bases, leaving 14 bases between the germline ends. The DNA for the CDR3 is TGTGCCAGCAGTTTCGAGACTGGAACTACCTACAATGAGCAGTTCTTC. It encodes CASSFETGTTYNEQFF.

The table lists this clonotype with a few counts. V is TRBV29-1 and J is TRBJ2-3, with D possibly called TRBD1 or TRBD2 (5 bases each). This CDR3 spans 12 amino acids. Germline values: CDR1 SQVTM, CDR2 ANQGSEA. CDR3 DNA sequence: TGCGGAGTGAGGGGAAACACAGATACGCAGTATTTT. This codes for CGVRGNTDTQYF.

V is TRBV15 and J is TRBJ2-2; 8 nucleotides line up with TRBD1. The CDR3 runs to 15 residues. The V segment lost 4 bases and the J segment 5 bases; nucleotides outside the gene matches: 6. Germline CDR1 is LNHNV and CDR2 is YYDKDF (reference sequence). The CDR3 DNA follows: TGTGCCACCAGCATTCGGACAGGGAGGACCGGGGAGCTGTTTTTT. As protein: CATSIRTGRTGELFF.

The sample holds a few counts of this clonotype. The genes are TRBV11-1 and TRBJ2-5; D is unclear. The CDR3 contains 12 residues. Per the germline V gene, CDR1 is SGHAT and CDR2 is FQDESV (reference sequence). With 6 bases removed from V and 2 bases from J, the gap between germline ends came to 7 bases. This CDR3 is CASRGMQETQYF. The CDR3, as DNA: TGTGCCAGCAGGGGGATGCAAGAGACCCAGTACTTC.

V usage is TRBV7-9 and J usage is TRBJ1-3; D not resolved. Trimming removed 2 bases at V and 0 bases at J, with 8 bases between. Germline CDR1 reads SEHNR; CDR2 reads FQNEAQ (reference sequence). CDR3 length equals 15 residues. The chain's CDR3 is CASSLNSFSGNTIYF. The CDR3 DNA follows: TGTGCCAGCAGCTTAAACAGTTTCTCTGGAAACACCATATATTTT.

The chain uses TRBV5-1 and TRBJ1-1; the D is unclear. The germline gives CDR1 SGHRS, CDR2 YFSETQ. Trimming took 4 bases from V and 1 from J, leaving 17 bases between them. The CDR3 consists of 16 residues. CDR3 sequence reads: CASSPLSGPRNTEAFF. The CDR3 coding sequence is TGCGCCAGCAGCCCCCTTTCAGGACCCAGGAACACTGAAGCTTTCTTT.

This clonotype occurred a few times. The chain uses TRBV6-5 and TRBJ1-4; TRBD1 aligns across 10 bases. Trimming cost V 5 bases and J 15 bases; bases outside gene matches: 15. The germline CDR1 and CDR2 sequences are MNHEY and SVGAGI. The CDR3 consists of 15 residues. This CDR3 is CASSNPGTGAGLMFF. CDR3 coding DNA: TGTGCCAGCAGTAACCCCGGGACAGGGGCTGGTTTGATGTTTTTT.

This clonotype came up a few times. This chain uses TRBV20-1 with TRBJ1-2; no reliable D call. CDR3 length: 15 amino acids. V was pared by 2 bases and J by 0 bases, with 13 bases between. Germline lookup yields CDR1 DFQATT and CDR2 SNEGSKA (reference sequence). In nucleotides, the CDR3 is TGCAGTGCTAGACTAATCCCAGCCTCTAACTATGGCTACACCTTC. It translates to CSARLIPASNYGYTF.

V and J are TRBV4-3 and TRBJ2-1; the match to TRBD2 covers 14 bases. Per germline, CDR1 LGHNA and CDR2 YSLEER. The CDR3 length is 15 residues. J gave up 4 bases and V 9 bases, and 5 bases lay outside the gene matches. CDR3 in DNA: TGCGCCAGGGGGACTAGCGGGGGTTCTTACAATGAGCAGTTCTTC. Protein product: CARGTSGGSYNEQFF.

The chain has TRBV5-1 and TRBJ2-2, with 10 positions matching TRBD1. CDR3 length equals 15 residues. The germline V gene has CDR1 SGHRS and CDR2 YFSETQ. Trimming at V came to 4 bases and at J to 3 bases, leaving 3 bases not matched to a gene. The CDR3 sequence is CASSKGTGDTGELFF. As DNA, the CDR3 is TGCGCCAGCAGCAAGGGGACAGGGGACACCGGGGAGCTGTTTTTT.

The chain joins TRBV4-1 to TRBJ2-1; D is perhaps TRBD1 (6 bases). The V end was cut by 1 base, the J end by 4 bases, with 11 bases between. The CDR3 contains 15 residues. CDR1 MGHRA and CDR2 YSYEKL come from the germline V gene. In DNA form, the CDR3 reads TGCGCCAGCAGCCAAGCGCAGGGGTTATACAATGAGCAGTTCTTC. Translated: CASSQAQGLYNEQFF.

V and J are TRBV4-2 and TRBJ2-3; 8 bases match TRBD2. CDR1 LGHNA and CDR2 YNFKEQ come from the germline V gene. CDR3 length: 16 amino acids. The ends lost 2 bases at V and 5 bases at J; junction bases unmatched: 9. The CDR3 region has the DNA TGTGCCAGCAGCCAAATCCTAGCGGGCACTAAAGATACGCAGTATTTT. Protein product: CASSQILAGTKDTQYF.

This clonotype was seen more than once but under ten times. The chain recombines TRBV12-3 or TRBV12-4 with TRBJ2-2, with unresolved D. This CDR3 contains 14 residues. Trimming removed 6 bases at V and 2 bases at J, with 10 bases between. CDR3 amino acids: CASRAQENTGELFF. The CDR3 DNA reads TGTGCCAGCAGGGCACAAGAAAACACCGGGGAGCTGTTTTTT.

This clonotype was recorded a few times. The chain recombines TRBV28 with TRBJ2-7, with TRBD1 as a possible D gene (6 bases). The CDR3 has 14 residues. Germline CDR1 MDHEN, CDR2 SYDVKM. Trimming took 5 bases from V and 2 from J, leaving 13 bases between them. CDR3 loop: CASSRTAPTYEQYF. The CDR3 DNA is TGTGCCAGCAGTCGGACAGCCCCAACCTACGAGCAGTACTTC.

A few counts support this clonotype. Here the CDR3 reads CASSGPLRTDTQYF. As DNA, the CDR3 is TGTGCCAGCAGCGGACCCCTCCGCACAGATACGCAGTATTTT. This rearrangement joins TRBV9 to TRBJ2-3; D not resolved. The germline V gene has CDR1 SGDLS and CDR2 YYNGEE. The CDR3 covers 14 residues. V was pared by 3 bases and J by 1 base, with 9 bases between.

This clonotype was counted many times. This chain links TRBV4-2 with TRBJ2-1; TRBD2 aligns across 9 bases. CDR1 is LGHNA and CDR2 is YNFKEQ in the germline V gene. Germline trimming cut 6 bases from V and 2 bases from J; bases unmatched to any gene: 14. The CDR3 is made up of 18 amino acids. DNA of the CDR3: TGTGCCAGCAGGATGGTGGCTAGCGGGGAGCCGGCCTACAATGAGCAGTTCTTC. The encoded protein is CASRMVASGEPAYNEQFF.

This clonotype came up a few times. The V gene is TRBV12-3 or TRBV12-4, the J gene TRBJ1-1, with 7 bases fitting TRBD1. V dropped 5 bases and J dropped 11; count of bases not matched to a gene: 8. The CDR3 spans 12 residues. The CDR3 is CASSLEGGRAFF. The CDR3 DNA reads as TGTGCCAGCAGTCTCGAAGGGGGCAGGGCTTTCTTT.

The chain is built from TRBV21-1 and TRBJ1-1; the listed D gene, TRBD1, was not tested against the DNA. TRBV21-1 is marked as a pseudogene. This CDR3 has 16 residues. This CDR3 is CASSSDRGLWVTEAFF. In DNA, the CDR3 is TGTGCCAGCAGCAGCGACAGGGGGCTATGGGTCACTGAAGCTTTCTTT.